The 17 T cell receptor beta chains below were found in one sample sequenced in a study of cytomegalovirus exposure and HLA in healthy donors (dated by TCRdb to about 2017). To prepare the library, the immunoSEQ multiplex PCR assay was applied. The multiplex PCR relied on a mix of 60 forward primers for TCR Vbeta segments and 13 reverse primers for TCR Jbeta segments. TCRdb stores this immuneACCESS table with in-frame sequences only. Part of the clones is absent; in the studies checked, under half of the shortfall reflects unresolved V genes, and no reason is known for the rest. The sample table holds approximately 190,000 clones, of which 75% to 90% were seen once. The ten largest make up over 1% of the sample. The sequencing input was PBMCs. These receptors originate from a man aged 25-45 years in good health and CMV-seronegative.

This sequence joins TRBV19 and TRBJ2-7, with TRBD2 identical over 9 bases. CDR1 is LNHDA, CDR2 SQIVND, per germline (reference sequence). Germline trimming cut 3 bases from V and 1 base from J; bases unmatched to any gene: 4. CDR3 length: 15 amino acids. The CDR3 coding sequence is TGTGCCAGTAGTATCGGGCTAGCGGGATCCTACGAGCAGTACTTC. Translating gives CASSIGLAGSYEQYF.

The J gene is TRBJ2-2, the V gene TRBV28; 10 nucleotides match TRBD1. The CDR3 has 14 residues. Trimming cost V 5 bases and J 4 bases; bases outside gene matches: 1. Germline V lookup: CDR1 MDHEN, CDR2 SYDVKM. The CDR3: CASSRTGGTGELFF. CDR3 DNA: TGTGCCAGCAGTCGGACAGGGGGCACCGGGGAGCTGTTTTTT.

The V gene is TRBV5-1, the J gene TRBJ1-2; unclear D gene. The CDR3 covers 15 residues. The germline V and J ends were trimmed by 0 bases and 0 bases, with 9 bases remaining between them. Germline V CDR1 and CDR2: SGHRS, YFSETQ. CDR3 nucleotide sequence: TGCGCCAGCAGCTTGGCCCTAGGTTCTAACTATGGCTACACCTTC. Amino acids: CASSLALGSNYGYTF.

The gene calls are TRBV4-3 and TRBJ2-3, with 7 bases identical to TRBD2. Germline V gene data show CDR1 as LGHNA and CDR2 as YSLEER. Trimming took 4 bases from V and 1 from J; bases not matched to a gene: 8. The CDR3 extends over 16 amino acids. CDR3 sequence reads: CASSREAGVRTDTQYF. CDR3 DNA sequence: TGCGCCAGCAGCCGAGAGGCGGGAGTTCGCACAGATACGCAGTATTTT.

This clone was seen only a few times. The chain carries TRBV2 and TRBJ1-2; the match to TRBD1 covers 9 bases. The V and J ends lost 7 bases and 2 bases, in that order; junction bases with no gene match: 11. Germline-derived CDR1 and CDR2 are SNHLY and FYNNEI. The CDR3 spans 16 residues. Written as DNA, the CDR3 is TGTGCCAGCAAAACACGGTCGGACAGGGGCAACTATGGCTACACCTTC. Protein sequence: CASKTRSDRGNYGYTF. Supplemented by reference TRBV2 and TRBJ1-2, the full variable domain reads EPEVTQTPSHQVTQMGQEVILRCVPISNHLYFYWYRQILGQKVEFLVSFYNNEISEKSEIFDDQFSVERPDGSNFTLKIRSTKLEDSAMYFCASKTRSDRGNYGYTFGSGTRLTVV.

The chain combines TRBV21-1 with TRBJ2-7; the table gives TRBD2 as D, unverified against the DNA. TRBV21-1 is deemed a pseudogene. The CDR3 runs 14 residues. CDR3 protein: CASSGWERTYEQYF. The CDR3 DNA reads TGTGCCAGCAGTGGGTGGGAGCGGACCTACGAGCAGTACTTC.

The J gene is TRBJ2-1, the V gene TRBV27; 9 bases are shared with TRBD2. The length of the CDR3 is 13 residues. The germline CDR1 and CDR2 sequences are MNHEY and SMNVEV (reference sequence). Trimming cost V 6 bases and J 12 bases; bases outside gene matches: 9. The CDR3 reads CASRTLAGWVQFF. The CDR3 DNA follows: TGTGCCAGCAGGACCCTAGCGGGGTGGGTGCAGTTCTTC.

This chain joins TRBV7-9 and TRBJ2-1, with 9 bases aligning to TRBD1. V shed 5 bases, J shed 4 bases, and the junction held 6 bases outside the gene matches. Germline V gene lookup returns CDR1 SEHNR and CDR2 FQNEAQ (reference sequence). CDR3 size: 15 residues. CDR3 DNA: TGTGCCAGCAGCCCCTGGACAGGGGATTACAATGAGCAGTTCTTC. This gives the protein CASSPWTGDYNEQFF.

The DNA of the CDR3 is TGTGCCAGCAGCTTTCGCGGGGGTTCAGAGACCCAGTACTTC. Translation: CASSFRGGSETQYF. The chain couples TRBV11-3 to TRBJ2-5; 7 nucleotides line up with TRBD2. V was clipped by 3 bases and J by 4 bases; unmatched bases: 5. CDR3 length: 14 residues. Per germline, CDR1 SGHNT and CDR2 YENEEA.

The V call is TRBV9, the J call TRBJ2-5, with D maybe TRBD1 (7 bases). V gave up 1 base and J gave up 6 bases, with 13 bases separating them. The germline V gene has CDR1 SGDLS and CDR2 YYNGEE. The CDR3 extends over 14 amino acids. The CDR3 DNA reads as TGTGCCAGCAGCGTACGAGCAGGGGGGCAGACCCAGTACTTC. Encoded protein: CASSVRAGGQTQYF.

CDR3 in DNA: TGTGCCAGCAACATAATCGGACAGAACGTCGCAGATACGCAGTATTTT. Translation: CASNIIGQNVADTQYF. The V gene is TRBV7-9, the J gene TRBJ2-3, with D possibly being TRBD1 (6 bases). Germline CDR1 and CDR2: SEHNR and FQNEAQ (reference sequence). The CDR3 runs 16 residues. V was shortened by 7 bases and J by 4 bases, with 21 bases between the two germline ends. Filled out from reference TRBV7-9 and TRBJ2-3, the complete variable domain reads DTGVSQNPRHKITKRGQNVTFRCDPISEHNRLYWYRQTLGQGPEFLTYFQNEAQLEKSRLLSDRFSAERPKGSFSTLEIQRTEQGDSAMYLCASNIIGQNVADTQYFGPGTRLTVL.

This clone was seen only once. V usage is TRBV5-1 and J usage is TRBJ1-2; D is unclear. The ends were cut back, 7 bases at V and 8 bases at J, with 24 bases in the middle. This CDR3 comprises 15 residues. Germline lookup yields CDR1 SGHRS and CDR2 YFSETQ. DNA for the CDR3: TGCGCCAGCTCGGAGGTACTATCCGCTCGAGGAGGCTACACCTTC. This gives the protein CASSEVLSARGGYTF.

The CDR3 DNA follows: TGTGCCAGCAGCCGGGGGGGGACCCCTGGGGGGCAGCCCCAGCATTTT. Translating it yields CASSRGGTPGGQPQHF. The rearrangement links TRBV4-2 to TRBJ1-5, with D possibly matching TRBD1 (5 bases). The CDR3 is 16 residues long. Germline V gives CDR1 LGHNA, CDR2 YNFKEQ. The V end was cut by 4 bases, the J end by 7 bases, with 20 bases between.

V usage is TRBV7-2 and J usage is TRBJ2-3; tentatively, D is TRBD2 (5 bases). The CDR3 consists of 13 residues. Germline V gene data show CDR1 as SGHTA and CDR2 as FQGNSA. V was clipped by 1 base and J by 6 bases, with 8 bases between them. CDR3 in amino acids: CASSLVVADTQYF. The DNA of the CDR3 is TGTGCCAGCAGCTTAGTTGTAGCGGATACGCAGTATTTT.

This sequence joins TRBV5-6 and TRBJ1-6, with D perhaps matching TRBD1 (5 bases). Trimming removed 2 bases at V and 9 bases at J, with 21 bases between. Germline assignment: CDR1 SGHDT and CDR2 YYEEEE. The CDR3 spans 17 residues. For the CDR3, the DNA is TGTGCCAGCAGCTTATCTTCGGGGACTGGCACGATTTCACCCCTCCACTTT. This translates into CASSLSSGTGTISPLHF.

With respect to this clone: The junction differs from germline at one of its ends, possibly a read error. The V call is TRBV7-7, the J call TRBJ2-5; unclear D gene. The CDR3 is made up of 13 amino acids. In germline, CDR1 is SSHAT, CDR2 FNYEAQ (reference sequence). CDR3 sequence: CASSLAPRETQYF. CDR3 bases: TGTGCTAGCAGCTTAGCTCCTCGGGAGACCCAGTACTTC.

Points on this clone: One end of the junction fails to match germline, which may point to a read error. The chain combines TRBV28 with TRBJ2-7, with a possible D match to TRBD1 (6 bases). Germline-derived CDR1 and CDR2 are MDHEN and SYDVKM. The CDR3 length is 16 residues. CDR3 protein: CASSLLGGVNGEVLAF. For the CDR3, the DNA is TGTGCCAGCAGTTTACTTGGGGGCGTAAATGGTGAGGTACTGGCCTTC.